This T cell receptor beta chain was sequenced during a study of blood T cell repertoires in COVID-19. Study-level information: Specimens from acute and convalescent COVID-19 originated in the United States, Italy and Spain. PBMCs, B-cell-depleted T cells, or T cells provided the cDNA or gDNA that made up the material.

Original handling: Amplification from reference gene primers served as the basis for estimated nucleated cell counts. The method was immunoSEQ multiplex PCR; TCRdb's version includes in-frame clones alone and lacks a portion of them. The V and J calls and clone size are taken from that table; D and trimming were inferred from the DNA. The data show about 130,000 clones, with 70% to 85% seen just once and 9.5% to 13% held by the top ten. The TCR was taken from a man between 60 and 75 years old who had recovered from COVID-19. The specimen sequenced was peripheral blood.

As DNA, the CDR3 is TGTGCCAGCAGTGAACGGCAGGGAGGAAGTTCACCCCTCCACTTT. Translating gives CASSERQGGSSPLHF. This sequence joins TRBV6-1 and TRBJ1-6, with a tentative D call TRBD1 (5 bases). The V end was cut by 2 bases, the J end by 9 bases, with 14 bases between. The CDR3 is 15 residues long. CDR1 is MNHNS and CDR2 is SASEGT in the germline V gene.